This T cell receptor beta chain is from a study of T cell responses to AZD1222 COVID-19 vaccine. Study details: Combined were second doses at about 4 or about 12 weeks. Study-level points and caveats: Seropositive at baseline were only 5 or 6 AZD1222 recipients. Mostly white British, mostly female donors; authors suggested clonal diversity may be underestimated.

Assay used: immunoSEQ multiplex PCR; TCRdb lists only in-frame clones, some missing. This repertoire shows some 120,000 clones, 93% found once; its top ten account for about 0.91%. The sample holds one count of this clone. The target antigen is unknown. Per the germline V gene, CDR1 is LNHNV and CDR2 is YYDKDF (reference sequence). With 2 bases clipped from V and 3 bases from J, the junction kept 2 bases outside the gene matches. The CDR3 consists of 14 residues. This sequence originates from an adult in good health. The V and J genes are TRBV15 and TRBJ2-5; 8 bases line up with TRBD1. The sample was peripheral blood, taken on day 0 of AZD1222 vaccination. CDR3 bases: TGTGCCACCAGCAGAATGGACAGGGAAGAGACCCAGTACTTC. Translated: CATSRMDREETQYF.